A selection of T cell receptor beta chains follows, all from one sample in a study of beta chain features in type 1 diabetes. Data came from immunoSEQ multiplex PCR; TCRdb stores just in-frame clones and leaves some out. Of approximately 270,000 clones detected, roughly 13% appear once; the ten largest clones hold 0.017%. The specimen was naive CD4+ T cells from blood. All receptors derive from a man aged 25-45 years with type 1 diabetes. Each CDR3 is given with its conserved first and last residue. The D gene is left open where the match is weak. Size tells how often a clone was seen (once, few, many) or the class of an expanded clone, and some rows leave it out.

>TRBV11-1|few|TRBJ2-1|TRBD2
TGTGCCAGCAGCTTAGCGGGGACTAGTCCGTACAATGAGCAGTTCTTC
CASSLAGTSPYNEQFF
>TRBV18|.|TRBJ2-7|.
TGTGCCAGCTCCCCGACAGCCTCCTCCCCCGAGCAGTACTTC
CASSPTASSPEQYF
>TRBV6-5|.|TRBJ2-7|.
TGTGCCAGCAGTTACTCGTGGTCTCGCAGGTCCTACGAGCAGTACTTC
CASSYSWSRRSYEQYF
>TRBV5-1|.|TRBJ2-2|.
TGCGCCAGCAGCTTGGATTTGGGGGCTAACACCGGGGAGCTGTTTTTT
CASSLDLGANTGELFF
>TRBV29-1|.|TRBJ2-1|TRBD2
TGCAGCGTAACTAGCGGGAGGACCTACAATGAGCAGTTCTTC
CSVTSGRTYNEQFF
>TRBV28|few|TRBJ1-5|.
TGTGCCAGCAGTTTAGGGAGTCAGCCCCAGCATTTT
CASSLGSQPQHF
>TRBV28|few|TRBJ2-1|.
TGTGCCAGCAGTTTTGGGGGGATCTCCTACAATGAGCAGTTCTTC
CASSFGGISYNEQFF
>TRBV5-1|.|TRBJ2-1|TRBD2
TGCGCCAGCTCAGCGGGAGTGAACAATGAGCAGTTCTTC
CASSAGVNNEQFF
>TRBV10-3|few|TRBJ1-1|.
TGTGCCATCAGTGAGTCTCCGGGTCGGGGGGACACTGAAGCTTTCTTT
CAISESPGRGDTEAFF
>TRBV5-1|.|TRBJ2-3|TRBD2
TGCGCCAGCAGCTTTACAGCGGGAGGGCGAGATACGCAGTATTTT
CASSFTAGGRDTQYF
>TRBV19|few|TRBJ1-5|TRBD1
TGTGCCAGTGGAAAGGGGGCCAGTCAGCCCCAGCATTTT
CASGKGASQPQHF
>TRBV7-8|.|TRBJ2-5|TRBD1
TGTGCCAGCAGCTTAGCTGGGCAGGGGGTGGCGGAGACCCAGTACTTC
CASSLAGQGVAETQYF
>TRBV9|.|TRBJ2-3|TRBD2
TGTGCCAGCAGCGTGAGCGGGAGGGGCCTTCTGGATACGCAGTATTTT
CASSVSGRGLLDTQYF
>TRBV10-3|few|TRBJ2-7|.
TGTGCCATCAGCCTAGGCGGGGACTCCTACGAGCAGTACTTC
CAISLGGDSYEQYF
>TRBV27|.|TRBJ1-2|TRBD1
TGTGCCAGCAGTTACAGGGGGTCAGACTATGGCTACACCTTC
CASSYRGSDYGYTF
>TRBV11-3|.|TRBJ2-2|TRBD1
TGTGCCAGCAGCTCCGGGACAGCAAACACCGGGGAGCTGTTTTTT
CASSSGTANTGELFF
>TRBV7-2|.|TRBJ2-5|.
TGTGCCAGCAGCTTAGCGCGACAGTCCGGGCAGACCCAGTACTTC
CASSLARQSGQTQYF
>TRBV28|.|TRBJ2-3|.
TGTGCCAGCAGTCCCCCGCCCAGGGGCCACTCAGATACGCAGTATTTT
CASSPPPRGHSDTQYF
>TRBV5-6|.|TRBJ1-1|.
TGTGCCAGCAGCTTGGGTTCTCGAGCTTTCTTT
CASSLGSRAFF
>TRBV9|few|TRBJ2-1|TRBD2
TGTGCCAGCAGCGTGGCCCCTAGCGGAAATTACAATGAGCAGTTCTTC
CASSVAPSGNYNEQFF
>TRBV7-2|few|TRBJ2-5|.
TGTGCCAGCAAGATACTTGGGGGGAAAGAGACCCAGTACTTC
CASKILGGKETQYF
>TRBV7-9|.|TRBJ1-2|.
TGTGCCAGCAGCCCCACGGGGGGGGCGCTTGGCTACACCTTC
CASSPTGGALGYTF
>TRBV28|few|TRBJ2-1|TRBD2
TGTGCCAGCAGTGTAAGCGGGAGTGCCTACAATGAGCAGTTCTTC
CASSVSGSAYNEQFF
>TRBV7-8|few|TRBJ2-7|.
TGTGCCAGCAGCTCGTACGCGGGGGCTGAGCAGTACTTC
CASSSYAGAEQYF
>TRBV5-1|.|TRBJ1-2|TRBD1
TGCGCCAGCAGCTCTCCGGACAGGGAGGACTATGGCTACACCTTC
CASSSPDREDYGYTF
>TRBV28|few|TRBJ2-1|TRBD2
TGTGCCAGCAGATTCAGCGGGAGCCTCAATGAGCAGTTCTTC
CASRFSGSLNEQFF
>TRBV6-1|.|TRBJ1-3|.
TGTGCCAGCAGTTACTCTGGAAACACCATATATTTT
CASSYSGNTIYF
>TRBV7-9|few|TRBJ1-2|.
TGTGCCAGCAGCTTAGTTCGGGGTGACTATGGCTACACCTTC
CASSLVRGDYGYTF